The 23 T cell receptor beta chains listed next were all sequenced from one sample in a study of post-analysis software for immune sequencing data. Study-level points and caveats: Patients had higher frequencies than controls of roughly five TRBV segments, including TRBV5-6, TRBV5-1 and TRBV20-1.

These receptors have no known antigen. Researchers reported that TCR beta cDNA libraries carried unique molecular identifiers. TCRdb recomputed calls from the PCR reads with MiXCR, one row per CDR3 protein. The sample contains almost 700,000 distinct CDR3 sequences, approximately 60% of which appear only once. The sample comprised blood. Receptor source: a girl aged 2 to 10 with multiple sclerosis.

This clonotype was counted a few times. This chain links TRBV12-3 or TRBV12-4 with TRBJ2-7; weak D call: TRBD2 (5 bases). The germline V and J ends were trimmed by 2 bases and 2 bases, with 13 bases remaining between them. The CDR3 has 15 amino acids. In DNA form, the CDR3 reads TGTGCCAGCAGTTTAAGAGAGGGCGAGGCCTACGAGCAGTACTTC. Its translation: CASSLREGEAYEQYF.

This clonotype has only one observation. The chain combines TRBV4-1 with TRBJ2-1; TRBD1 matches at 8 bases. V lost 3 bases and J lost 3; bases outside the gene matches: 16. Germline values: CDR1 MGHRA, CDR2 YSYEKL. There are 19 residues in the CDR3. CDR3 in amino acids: CASSHTAPRTGKFYNEQFF. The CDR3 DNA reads TGCGCCAGCAGCCACACGGCCCCCAGGACAGGGAAATTCTACAATGAGCAGTTCTTC.

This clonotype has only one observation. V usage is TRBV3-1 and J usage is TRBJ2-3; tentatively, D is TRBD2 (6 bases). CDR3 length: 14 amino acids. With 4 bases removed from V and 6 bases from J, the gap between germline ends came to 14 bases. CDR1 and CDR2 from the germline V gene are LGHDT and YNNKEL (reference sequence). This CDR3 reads CASSPSTRSDTQYF. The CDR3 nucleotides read TGTGCCAGCAGCCCCTCGACTAGGTCGGATACGCAGTATTTT.

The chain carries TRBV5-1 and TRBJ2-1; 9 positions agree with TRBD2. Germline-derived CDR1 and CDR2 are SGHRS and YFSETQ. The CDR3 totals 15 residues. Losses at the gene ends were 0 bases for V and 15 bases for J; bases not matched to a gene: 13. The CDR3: CASSLAASGTLQAFF. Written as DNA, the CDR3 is TGCGCCAGCAGCTTGGCGGCTAGCGGGACCCTCCAGGCGTTCTTC.

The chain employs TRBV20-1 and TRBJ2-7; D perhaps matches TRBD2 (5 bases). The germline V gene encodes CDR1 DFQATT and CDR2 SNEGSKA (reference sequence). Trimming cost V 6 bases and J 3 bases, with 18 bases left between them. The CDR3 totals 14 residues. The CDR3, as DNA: TGCAGTGCCCTTCCGAGGGATTCTCTCTACGAGCAGTACTTC. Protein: CSALPRDSLYEQYF.

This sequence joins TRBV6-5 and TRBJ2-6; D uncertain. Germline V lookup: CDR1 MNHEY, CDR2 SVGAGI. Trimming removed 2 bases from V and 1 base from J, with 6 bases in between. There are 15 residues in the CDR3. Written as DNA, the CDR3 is TGTGCCAGCAGTTACGTACTTTCTGGGGCCAACGTCCTGACTTTC. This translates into CASSYVLSGANVLTF.

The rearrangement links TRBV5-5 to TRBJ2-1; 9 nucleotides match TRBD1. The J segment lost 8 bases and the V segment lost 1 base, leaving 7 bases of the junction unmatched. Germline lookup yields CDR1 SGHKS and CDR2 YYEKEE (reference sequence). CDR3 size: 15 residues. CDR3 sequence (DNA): TGTGCCAGCAGCTTGAGGGGGACAGGGTACCATGAGCAGTTCTTC. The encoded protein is CASSLRGTGYHEQFF.

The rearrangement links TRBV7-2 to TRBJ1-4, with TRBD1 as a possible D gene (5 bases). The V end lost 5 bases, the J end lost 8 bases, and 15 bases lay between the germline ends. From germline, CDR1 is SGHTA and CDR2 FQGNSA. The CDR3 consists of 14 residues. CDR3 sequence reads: CASSPPGSREKLFF. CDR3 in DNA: TGTGCCAGCAGCCCTCCAGGGAGTCGGGAAAAACTGTTTTTT.

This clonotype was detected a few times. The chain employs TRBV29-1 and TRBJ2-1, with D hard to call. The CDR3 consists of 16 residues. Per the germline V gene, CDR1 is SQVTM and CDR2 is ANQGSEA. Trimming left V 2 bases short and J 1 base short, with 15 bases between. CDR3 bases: TGCAGCGTTGAATTTTGGCAGGCAAGATCCTACAATGAGCAGTTCTTC. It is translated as CSVEFWQARSYNEQFF.

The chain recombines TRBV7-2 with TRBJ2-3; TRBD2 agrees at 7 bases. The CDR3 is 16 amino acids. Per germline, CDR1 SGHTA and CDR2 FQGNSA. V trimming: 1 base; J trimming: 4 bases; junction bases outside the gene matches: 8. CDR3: CASSLGARTSADTQYF. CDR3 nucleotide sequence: TGTGCCAGCAGCTTAGGAGCAAGGACTAGTGCAGATACGCAGTATTTT.

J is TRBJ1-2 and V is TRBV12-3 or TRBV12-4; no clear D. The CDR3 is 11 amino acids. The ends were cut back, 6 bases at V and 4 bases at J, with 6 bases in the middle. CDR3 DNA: TGTGCCAGCAGCCGGGCCTATGGCTACACCTTC. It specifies CASSRAYGYTF.

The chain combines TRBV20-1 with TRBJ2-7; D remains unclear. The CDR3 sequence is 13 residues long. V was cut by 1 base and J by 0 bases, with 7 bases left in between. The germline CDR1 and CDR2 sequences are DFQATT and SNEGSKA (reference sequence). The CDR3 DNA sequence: TGCAGTGCTAGAGTCCCGAGCTCCTACGAGCAGTACTTC. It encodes CSARVPSSYEQYF.

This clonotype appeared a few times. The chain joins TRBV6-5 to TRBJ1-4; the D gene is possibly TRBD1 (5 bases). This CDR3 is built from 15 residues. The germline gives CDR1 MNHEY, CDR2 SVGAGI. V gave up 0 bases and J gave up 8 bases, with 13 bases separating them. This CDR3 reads CASSYSGLKEEKLFF. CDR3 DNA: TGTGCCAGCAGTTACTCGGGACTCAAGGAAGAAAAACTGTTTTTT.

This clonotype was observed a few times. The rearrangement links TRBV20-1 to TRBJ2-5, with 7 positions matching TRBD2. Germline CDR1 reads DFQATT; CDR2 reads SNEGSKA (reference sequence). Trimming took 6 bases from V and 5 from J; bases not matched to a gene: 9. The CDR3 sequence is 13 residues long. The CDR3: CSARLAARETQYF. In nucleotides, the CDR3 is TGCAGTGCCCGACTAGCTGCGCGCGAGACCCAGTACTTC.

The DNA of the CDR3 is TGTGCCAGCAGCAGAAGGACAGGGTCCGCGGAGACCCAGTACTTC. It is translated as CASSRRTGSAETQYF. The chain recombines TRBV11-2 with TRBJ2-5; 8 bases align to TRBD1. Germline loops: CDR1 SGHAT, CDR2 FQNNGV. This CDR3 contains 15 residues. V shed 5 bases and J 5 bases; nucleotides not matched to a gene: 10. Full variable domain (rest looked up from reference TRBV11-2 and TRBJ2-5): EAGVAQSPRYKIIEKRQSVAFWCNPISGHATLYWYQQILGQGPKLLIQFQNNGVVDDSQLPKDRFSAERLKGVDSTLKIQPAKLEDSAVYLCASSRRTGSAETQYFGPGTRLLVL.

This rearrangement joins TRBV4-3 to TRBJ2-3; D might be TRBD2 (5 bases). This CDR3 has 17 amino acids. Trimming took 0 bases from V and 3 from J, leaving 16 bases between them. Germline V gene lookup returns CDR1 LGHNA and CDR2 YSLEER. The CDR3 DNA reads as TGCGCCAGCAGCCAAGATCCCCCTAGCACAACGACAGATACGCAGTATTTT. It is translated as CASSQDPPSTTTDTQYF.

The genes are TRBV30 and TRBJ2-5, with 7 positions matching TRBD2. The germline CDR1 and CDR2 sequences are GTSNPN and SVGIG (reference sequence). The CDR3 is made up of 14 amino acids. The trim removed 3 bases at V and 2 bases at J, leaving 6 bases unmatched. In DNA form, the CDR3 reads TGTGCCTGGAGGCCGGGACTAACGCAAGAGACCCAGTACTTC. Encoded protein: CAWRPGLTQETQYF.

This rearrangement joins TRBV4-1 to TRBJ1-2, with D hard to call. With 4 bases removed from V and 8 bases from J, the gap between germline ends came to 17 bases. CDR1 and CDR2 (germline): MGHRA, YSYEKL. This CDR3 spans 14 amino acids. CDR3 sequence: CASSPQRHQGGYTF. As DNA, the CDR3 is TGCGCCAGCAGCCCTCAGAGGCACCAAGGGGGCTACACCTTC.

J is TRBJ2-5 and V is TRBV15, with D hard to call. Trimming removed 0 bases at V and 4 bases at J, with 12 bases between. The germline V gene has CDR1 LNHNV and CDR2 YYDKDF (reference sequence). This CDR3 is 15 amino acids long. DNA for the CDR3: TGTGCCACCAGCAGAGATACGTTGGGTAGAGAGACCCAGTACTTC. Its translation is CATSRDTLGRETQYF.

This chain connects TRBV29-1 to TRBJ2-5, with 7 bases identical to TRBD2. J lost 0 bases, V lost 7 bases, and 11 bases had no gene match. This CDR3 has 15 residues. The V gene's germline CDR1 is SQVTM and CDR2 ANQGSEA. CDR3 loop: CSARIRAGDQETQYF. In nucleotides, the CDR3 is TGCAGCGCCCGGATAAGGGCGGGAGACCAAGAGACCCAGTACTTC.

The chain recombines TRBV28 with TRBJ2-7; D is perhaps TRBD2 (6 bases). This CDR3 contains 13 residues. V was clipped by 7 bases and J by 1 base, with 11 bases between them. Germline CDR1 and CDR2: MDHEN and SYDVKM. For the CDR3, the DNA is TGTGCCAGCACTCAGGAGGGGTCCTACGAGCAGTACTTC. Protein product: CASTQEGSYEQYF.

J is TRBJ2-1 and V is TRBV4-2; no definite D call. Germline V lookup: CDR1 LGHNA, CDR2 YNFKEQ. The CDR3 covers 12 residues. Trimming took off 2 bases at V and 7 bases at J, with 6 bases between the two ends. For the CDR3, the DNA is TGTGCCAGCAGCCAATGGCGGAATGAGCAGTTCTTC. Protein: CASSQWRNEQFF.

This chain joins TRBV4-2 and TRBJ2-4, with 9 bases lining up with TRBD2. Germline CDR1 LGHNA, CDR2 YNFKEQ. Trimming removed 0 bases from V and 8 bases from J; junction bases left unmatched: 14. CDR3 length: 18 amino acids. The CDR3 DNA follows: TGTGCCAGCAGCCAAGATTTGCTAGCGGGACTTCGGGTGGACATTCAGTACTTC. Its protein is CASSQDLLAGLRVDIQYF.